A selection of T cell receptor beta chains follows, all from one sample in a study of graft-versus-host responses after intestinal transplantation. Antigen specificity for these receptors is unknown. Profiled with immunoSEQ multiplex PCR; TCRdb holds only in-frame clones, not every one. The sample contains about 73,000 clones, 90% of which appear only once. The material sequenced was unstimulated CD8+ T cells sorted from spleen or lymph node cells, taken before transplant. These receptors all stem from a human donor who was the organ donor for an intestinal transplant. The CDR3 runs from the conserved cysteine through the conserved F or W. The order of the fields is V gene, D gene, CDR3 length, J gene, clone size, CDR3 DNA, CDR3 protein. D genes are given only for firm matches. Part of the rows lack a size; the others show once, few, many or a class for expanded clones.

v_gene: TRBV9
d_gene: NA
len: 12
j_gene: TRBJ1-1
abundance: NA
CDR3nt: TGTGCCAGCAGCTCCGGACCCGGGAGTGCTTTCTTT
CDR3aa: CASSSGPGSAFF

v_gene: TRBV29-1
d_gene: TRBD1
len: 15
j_gene: TRBJ2-1
abundance: NA
CDR3nt: TGCAGCGTTGTCCCCTATGACAGGGGCGACAATGAGCAGTTCTTC
CDR3aa: CSVVPYDRGDNEQFF

v_gene: TRBV7-6
d_gene: TRBD1
len: 17
j_gene: TRBJ1-1
abundance: NA
CDR3nt: TGTGCCAGCAGCTTAGTCTCCCCCGACAGGGGGGAGTCTGAAGCTTTCTTT
CDR3aa: CASSLVSPDRGESEAFF

v_gene: TRBV9
d_gene: TRBD2
len: 17
j_gene: TRBJ2-3
abundance: NA
CDR3nt: TGTGCCAGCAGCGTAGCGGTAGCGGGGATTTTGGAGGATACGCAGTATTTT
CDR3aa: CASSVAVAGILEDTQYF

v_gene: TRBV4-1
d_gene: NA
len: 17
j_gene: TRBJ2-5
abundance: once
CDR3nt: TGCGCCAGCAGCCAAGATCCCGGGTTCGGTCGGCAAGAGACCCAGTACTTC
CDR3aa: CASSQDPGFGRQETQYF

v_gene: TRBV13
d_gene: TRBD2
len: 16
j_gene: TRBJ2-1
abundance: NA
CDR3nt: TGTGCCAGCAGCTTAGGGACTAGCGGGACTAACAATGAGCAGTTCTTC
CDR3aa: CASSLGTSGTNNEQFF

v_gene: TRBV29-1
d_gene: TRBD1
len: 11
j_gene: TRBJ1-1
abundance: NA
CDR3nt: TGCAGCGTTAACAGGGGTGACGGCGCTTTCTTT
CDR3aa: CSVNRGDGAFF

v_gene: TRBV7-9
d_gene: TRBD1
len: 14
j_gene: TRBJ1-4
abundance: NA
CDR3nt: TGTGCCAGCAGCTTGACAGGGGCTAATGAAAAACTGTTTTTT
CDR3aa: CASSLTGANEKLFF

v_gene: TRBV5-1
d_gene: TRBD2
len: 17
j_gene: TRBJ2-5
abundance: once
CDR3nt: TGCGCCAGCAGCCCAGGGACTAGAGAGGTTAGGGAAGAGACCCAGTACTTC
CDR3aa: CASSPGTREVREETQYF

v_gene: TRBV4-2
d_gene: TRBD2
len: 16
j_gene: TRBJ2-1
abundance: once
CDR3nt: TGTGCCAGCAGCCTCGGGACTAGCGGGGGGGCTGGCGAGCAGTTCTTC
CDR3aa: CASSLGTSGGAGEQFF

v_gene: TRBV2
d_gene: TRBD2
len: 16
j_gene: TRBJ2-2
abundance: NA
CDR3nt: TGTGCCAGCACCGAAGGGGGACTAGCGGGGTCCGGGGAGCTGTTTTTT
CDR3aa: CASTEGGLAGSGELFF

v_gene: TRBV2
d_gene: NA
len: 15
j_gene: TRBJ1-3
abundance: NA
CDR3nt: TGTGCCAGCAGCGGTGGACAGAGCTCTGGAAACACCATATATTTT
CDR3aa: CASSGGQSSGNTIYF

v_gene: TRBV9
d_gene: TRBD2
len: 15
j_gene: TRBJ2-3
abundance: NA
CDR3nt: TGTGCCAGCAGCGTAGTAGCGGGGGTGCCAGATACGCAGTATTTT
CDR3aa: CASSVVAGVPDTQYF

v_gene: TRBV27
d_gene: NA
len: 14
j_gene: TRBJ1-1
abundance: NA
CDR3nt: TGTGCCAGCAGTTTAGGCCAGGGGAACACTGAAGCTTTCTTT
CDR3aa: CASSLGQGNTEAFF

v_gene: TRBV15
d_gene: TRBD2
len: 16
j_gene: TRBJ2-5
abundance: NA
CDR3nt: TGTGCCACCAGCAGAGGACTAGCGGGGGACCAAGAGACCCAGTACTTC
CDR3aa: CATSRGLAGDQETQYF

v_gene: TRBV4-1
d_gene: NA
len: 16
j_gene: TRBJ1-1
abundance: NA
CDR3nt: TGCGCCAGCAGGAGTAAGGCAGGGAGGTTGAACACTGAAGCTTTCTTT
CDR3aa: CASRSKAGRLNTEAFF

v_gene: TRBV7-8
d_gene: TRBD2
len: 18
j_gene: TRBJ2-5
abundance: NA
CDR3nt: TGTGCCAGCAGCTTAGTAGGGACTAGCGGGGGCCTCCAAGAGACCCAGTACTTC
CDR3aa: CASSLVGTSGGLQETQYF

v_gene: TRBV27
d_gene: NA
len: 14
j_gene: TRBJ2-3
abundance: once
CDR3nt: TGTGCCAGCAGTTTCCCTTCTAGCACAGATACGCAGTATTTT
CDR3aa: CASSFPSSTDTQYF

v_gene: TRBV28
d_gene: NA
len: 14
j_gene: TRBJ1-2
abundance: NA
CDR3nt: TGTGCCAGCACCTGGACAGCACTAAGGAGGGGCTACACCTTC
CDR3aa: CASTWTALRRGYTF

v_gene: TRBV12-5
d_gene: NA
len: 14
j_gene: TRBJ2-1
abundance: NA
CDR3nt: TGTGCTAGTGGTTTACTGACGAGACTCAATGAGCAGTTCTTC
CDR3aa: CASGLLTRLNEQFF

v_gene: TRBV7-9
d_gene: NA
len: 12
j_gene: TRBJ1-1
abundance: NA
CDR3nt: TGTGCCAGCAGCTTAGGGTGGAGTGAAGCTTTCTTT
CDR3aa: CASSLGWSEAFF

v_gene: TRBV5-4
d_gene: NA
len: 13
j_gene: TRBJ1-6
abundance: NA
CDR3nt: TGTGCCAGCAGAACGGCGGGGAATTCACCCCTCCACTTT
CDR3aa: CASRTAGNSPLHF

v_gene: TRBV13
d_gene: NA
len: 13
j_gene: TRBJ2-2
abundance: NA
CDR3nt: TGTGCCAGCAACCGACAGTCAGACGGGGAGCTGTTTTTT
CDR3aa: CASNRQSDGELFF

v_gene: TRBV18
d_gene: NA
len: 14
j_gene: TRBJ1-6
abundance: NA
CDR3nt: TGTGCCAGCTCACAAGAGACGGGAAATTCACCCCTCCACTTT
CDR3aa: CASSQETGNSPLHF

v_gene: TRBV7-6
d_gene: TRBD1
len: 17
j_gene: TRBJ1-2
abundance: NA
CDR3nt: TGTGCCAGCAGCTTATTTACAGGGGCATACGGTAACTATGGCTACACCTTC
CDR3aa: CASSLFTGAYGNYGYTF

v_gene: TRBV6-4
d_gene: TRBD2
len: 15
j_gene: TRBJ2-1
abundance: few
CDR3nt: TGTGCCAGCAGTGTAGTAGCGGGGGGGCCCGATGAGCAGTTCTTC
CDR3aa: CASSVVAGGPDEQFF

v_gene: TRBV10-3
d_gene: TRBD1
len: 15
j_gene: TRBJ1-1
abundance: few
CDR3nt: TGTGCCATCAGGGACGACAGGGTTCGGAACACTGAAGCTTTCTTT
CDR3aa: CAIRDDRVRNTEAFF

v_gene: TRBV4-1
d_gene: NA
len: 13
j_gene: TRBJ1-1
abundance: NA
CDR3nt: TGCGCCAGCAGCCTACCAGACAATCCTGAAGCTTTCTTT
CDR3aa: CASSLPDNPEAFF

v_gene: TRBV5-1
d_gene: TRBD2
len: 13
j_gene: TRBJ2-5
abundance: NA
CDR3nt: TGCGCCAGCAGCTTAGCGGGGGGGCGGGCCCAGTACTTC
CDR3aa: CASSLAGGRAQYF

v_gene: TRBV27
d_gene: NA
len: 14
j_gene: TRBJ1-1
abundance: NA
CDR3nt: TGTGCCAGCAATATGGGGCACTCAGGCGCTGAAGCTTTCTTT
CDR3aa: CASNMGHSGAEAFF

v_gene: TRBV6-6
d_gene: NA
len: 13
j_gene: TRBJ1-5
abundance: NA
CDR3nt: TGTGCCAGCGATCACAGTAGCAATCAGCCCCAGCATTTT
CDR3aa: CASDHSSNQPQHF

v_gene: TRBV6-4
d_gene: NA
len: 14
j_gene: TRBJ2-3
abundance: NA
CDR3nt: TGTGCCAGCAGTGACGTGACAGGCACAGATACGCAGTATTTT
CDR3aa: CASSDVTGTDTQYF

v_gene: TRBV7-2
d_gene: NA
len: 14
j_gene: TRBJ1-5
abundance: NA
CDR3nt: TGTGCCAGCAGCTTATCGGGACTCGATCAGCCCCAGCATTTT
CDR3aa: CASSLSGLDQPQHF

v_gene: TRBV6-5
d_gene: NA
len: 10
j_gene: TRBJ2-1
abundance: NA
CDR3nt: TGTGCCAGCCTATTTCTAGAACGTTTCTTC
CDR3aa: CASLFLERFF

v_gene: TRBV27
d_gene: NA
len: 14
j_gene: TRBJ1-6
abundance: NA
CDR3nt: TGTGCCAGCAGTCCCACAGCTTTCTCTTCACCCCTCCACTTT
CDR3aa: CASSPTAFSSPLHF

v_gene: TRBV4-3
d_gene: NA
len: 15
j_gene: TRBJ2-2
abundance: NA
CDR3nt: TGCGCCAGCAGCCCCCCCCCTCGGGGGAACGGGGAGCTGTTTTTT
CDR3aa: CASSPPPRGNGELFF

v_gene: TRBV5-6
d_gene: TRBD1
len: 17
j_gene: TRBJ1-6
abundance: NA
CDR3nt: TGTGCCAGCAGCTCCAGAACAGGGGACTTTTTTAATTCACCCCTCCACTTT
CDR3aa: CASSSRTGDFFNSPLHF

v_gene: TRBV5-6
d_gene: NA
len: 13
j_gene: TRBJ1-3
abundance: NA
CDR3nt: TGTGCCAGCGTATCCGGCTCTGGAAACACCATATATTTT
CDR3aa: CASVSGSGNTIYF

v_gene: TRBV4-1
d_gene: NA
len: 14
j_gene: TRBJ1-1
abundance: few
CDR3nt: TGCGCCAGCAGCCCCACTATGACAGGCAGACAAGCTTTCTTT
CDR3aa: CASSPTMTGRQAFF

v_gene: TRBV4-2
d_gene: NA
len: 13
j_gene: TRBJ1-1
abundance: NA
CDR3nt: TGTGCCAGCAGCCTAAACGGGGATACTGAAGCTTTCTTT
CDR3aa: CASSLNGDTEAFF

v_gene: TRBV29-1
d_gene: NA
len: 19
j_gene: TRBJ2-5
abundance: NA
CDR3nt: TGCAGCGTTGTAGCGCGGGGGCCACTCTCATCGTGGTACCAAGAGACCCAGTACTTC
CDR3aa: CSVVARGPLSSWYQETQYF

v_gene: TRBV4-1
d_gene: NA
len: 16
j_gene: TRBJ1-1
abundance: once
CDR3nt: TGCGCCAGCAGCCAAGTGGGCGGGTGGGGGCCCACTGAAGCTTTCTTT
CDR3aa: CASSQVGGWGPTEAFF

v_gene: TRBV7-9
d_gene: TRBD1
len: 14
j_gene: TRBJ1-5
abundance: NA
CDR3nt: TGTGCCAGCAGCATGACAGGGGGCCATCAGCCCCAGCATTTT
CDR3aa: CASSMTGGHQPQHF

v_gene: TRBV28
d_gene: NA
len: 12
j_gene: TRBJ2-1
abundance: NA
CDR3nt: TGTGCCAGCAGGAGGTCCTACAATGAGCAGTTCTTC
CDR3aa: CASRRSYNEQFF